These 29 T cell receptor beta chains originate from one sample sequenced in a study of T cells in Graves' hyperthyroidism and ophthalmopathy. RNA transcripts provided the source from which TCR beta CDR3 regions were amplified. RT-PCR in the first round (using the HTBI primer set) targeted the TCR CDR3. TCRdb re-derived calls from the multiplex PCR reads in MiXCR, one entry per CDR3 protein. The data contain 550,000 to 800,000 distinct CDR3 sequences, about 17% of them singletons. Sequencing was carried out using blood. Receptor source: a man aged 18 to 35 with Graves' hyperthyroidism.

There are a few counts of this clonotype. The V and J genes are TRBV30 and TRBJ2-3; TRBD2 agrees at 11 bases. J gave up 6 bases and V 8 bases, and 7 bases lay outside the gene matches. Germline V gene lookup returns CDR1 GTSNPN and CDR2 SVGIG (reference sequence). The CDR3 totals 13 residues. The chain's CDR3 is CARSGRAGDTQYF. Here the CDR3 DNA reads TGTGCCCGTAGCGGGAGGGCCGGGGATACGCAGTATTTT.

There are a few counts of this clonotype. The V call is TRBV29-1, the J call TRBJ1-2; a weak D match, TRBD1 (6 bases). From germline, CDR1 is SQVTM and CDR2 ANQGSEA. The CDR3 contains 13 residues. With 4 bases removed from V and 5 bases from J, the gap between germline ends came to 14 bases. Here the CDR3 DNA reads TGCAGCGTTGGGCAGGGGTCTTGGTATGGCTACACCTTC. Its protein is CSVGQGSWYGYTF.

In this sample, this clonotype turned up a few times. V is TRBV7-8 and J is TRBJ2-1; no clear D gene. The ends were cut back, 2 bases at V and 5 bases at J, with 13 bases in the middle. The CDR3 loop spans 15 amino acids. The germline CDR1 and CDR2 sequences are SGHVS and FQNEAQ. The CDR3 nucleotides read TGTGCCAGCAGCTTACGCAGGCTATCGAACAATGAGCAGTTCTTC. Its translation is CASSLRRLSNNEQFF.

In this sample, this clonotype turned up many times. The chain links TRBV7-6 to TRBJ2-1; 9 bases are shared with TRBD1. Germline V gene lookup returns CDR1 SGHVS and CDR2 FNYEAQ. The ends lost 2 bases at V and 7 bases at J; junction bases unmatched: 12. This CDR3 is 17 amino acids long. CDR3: CASSLTRTGESANEQFF. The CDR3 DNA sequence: TGTGCCAGCAGCTTAACCCGGACAGGGGAGAGCGCGAATGAGCAGTTCTTC.

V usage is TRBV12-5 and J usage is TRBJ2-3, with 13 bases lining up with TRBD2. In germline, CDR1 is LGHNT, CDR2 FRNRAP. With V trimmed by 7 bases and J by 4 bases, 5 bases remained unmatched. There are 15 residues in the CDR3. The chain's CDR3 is CASVRTSGSADTQYF. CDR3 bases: TGTGCTAGTGTTCGGACTAGCGGGAGTGCAGATACGCAGTATTTT.

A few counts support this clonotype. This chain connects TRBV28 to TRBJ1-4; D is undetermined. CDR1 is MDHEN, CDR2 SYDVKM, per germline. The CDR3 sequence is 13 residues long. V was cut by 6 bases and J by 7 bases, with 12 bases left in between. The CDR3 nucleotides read TGTGCCAGCAGAACCCGGGCCCTTGAAAAACTGTTTTTT. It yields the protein CASRTRALEKLFF.

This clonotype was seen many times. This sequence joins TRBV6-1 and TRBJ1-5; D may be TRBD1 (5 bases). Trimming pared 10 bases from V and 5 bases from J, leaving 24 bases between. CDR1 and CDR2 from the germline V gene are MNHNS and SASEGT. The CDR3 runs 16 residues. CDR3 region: CATLKTAPPADQPQHF. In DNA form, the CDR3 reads TGTGCCACCCTGAAGACAGCACCCCCCGCCGATCAGCCCCAGCATTTT.

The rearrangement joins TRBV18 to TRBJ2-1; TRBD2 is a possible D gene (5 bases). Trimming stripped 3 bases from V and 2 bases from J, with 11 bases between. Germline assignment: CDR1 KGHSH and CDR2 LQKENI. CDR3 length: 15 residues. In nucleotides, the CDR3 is TGTGCCAGCTCACCCCTGACCGGGACCTACAATGAGCAGTTCTTC. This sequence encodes CASSPLTGTYNEQFF. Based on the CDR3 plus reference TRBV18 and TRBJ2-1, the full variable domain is NAGVMQNPRHLVRRRGQEARLRCSPMKGHSHVYWYRQLPEEGLKFMVYLQKENIIDESGMPKERFSAEFPKEGPSILRIQQVVRGDSAAYFCASSPLTGTYNEQFFGPGTRLTVL.

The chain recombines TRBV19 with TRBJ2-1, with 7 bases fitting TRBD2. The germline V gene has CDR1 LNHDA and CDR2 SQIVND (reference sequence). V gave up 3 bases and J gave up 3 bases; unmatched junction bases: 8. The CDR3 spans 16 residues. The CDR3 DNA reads TGTGCCAGTAGTATTCGTGCTAGCGGAAGCTACAATGAGCAGTTCTTC. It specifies CASSIRASGSYNEQFF.

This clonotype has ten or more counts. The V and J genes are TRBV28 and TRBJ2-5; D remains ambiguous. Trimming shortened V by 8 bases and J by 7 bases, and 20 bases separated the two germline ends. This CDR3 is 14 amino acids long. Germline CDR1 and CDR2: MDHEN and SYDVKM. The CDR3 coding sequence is TGTGCCAGCGAGGATCTGAGTTTTTCCGCGACCCAGTACTTC. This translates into CASEDLSFSATQYF.

The CDR3 nucleotides are TGTGCCAGCAGTGAATCGGCGGGAGATACCTACGAGCAGTACTTC. Protein sequence: CASSESAGDTYEQYF. This chain uses TRBV2 with TRBJ2-7, with 7 bases aligning to TRBD2. J was trimmed by 2 bases and V by 2 bases; bases with no gene match: 6. The CDR3 runs 15 residues. Germline V CDR1 and CDR2: SNHLY, FYNNEI.

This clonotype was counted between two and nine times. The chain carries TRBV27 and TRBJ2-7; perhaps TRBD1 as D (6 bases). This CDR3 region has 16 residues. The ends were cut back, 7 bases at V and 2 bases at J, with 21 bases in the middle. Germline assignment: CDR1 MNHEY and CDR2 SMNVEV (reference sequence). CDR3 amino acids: CASTTVGVTGPYEQYF. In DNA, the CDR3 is TGTGCCAGCACCACCGTAGGAGTGACAGGCCCCTACGAGCAGTACTTC.

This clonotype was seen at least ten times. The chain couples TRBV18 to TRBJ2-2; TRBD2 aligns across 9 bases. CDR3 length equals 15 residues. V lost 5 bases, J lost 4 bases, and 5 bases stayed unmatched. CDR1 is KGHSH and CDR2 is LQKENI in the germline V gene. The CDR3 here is CASSAGTSLTGELFF. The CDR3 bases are TGTGCCAGCTCAGCCGGGACTAGCCTCACCGGGGAGCTGTTTTTT. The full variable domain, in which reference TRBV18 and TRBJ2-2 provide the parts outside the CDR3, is NAGVMQNPRHLVRRRGQEARLRCSPMKGHSHVYWYRQLPEEGLKFMVYLQKENIIDESGMPKERFSAEFPKEGPSILRIQQVVRGDSAAYFCASSAGTSLTGELFFGEGSRLTVL.

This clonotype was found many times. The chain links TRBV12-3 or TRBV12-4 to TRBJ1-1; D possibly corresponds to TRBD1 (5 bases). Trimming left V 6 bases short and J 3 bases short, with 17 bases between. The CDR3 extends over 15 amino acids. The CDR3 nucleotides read TGTGCCAGCAGACGCCTTTGGGAAGGGGACACTGAAGCTTTCTTT. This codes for CASRRLWEGDTEAFF.

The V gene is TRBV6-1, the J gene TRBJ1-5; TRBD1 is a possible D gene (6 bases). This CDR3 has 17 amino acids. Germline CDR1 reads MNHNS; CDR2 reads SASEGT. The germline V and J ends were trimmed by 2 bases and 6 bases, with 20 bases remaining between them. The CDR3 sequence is CASSERVRRGGVQPQHF. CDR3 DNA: TGTGCCAGCAGTGAAAGGGTCCGGAGAGGGGGAGTTCAGCCCCAGCATTTT.

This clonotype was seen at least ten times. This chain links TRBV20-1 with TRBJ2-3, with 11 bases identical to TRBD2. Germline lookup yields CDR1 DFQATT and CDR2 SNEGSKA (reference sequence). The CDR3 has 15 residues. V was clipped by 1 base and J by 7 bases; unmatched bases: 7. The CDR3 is CSARGLAGFSNTQYF. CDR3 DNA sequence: TGCAGTGCTAGAGGACTAGCGGGGTTCTCGAATACGCAGTATTTT.

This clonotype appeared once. In DNA form, the CDR3 reads TGTGCCAGCAGCCCGAGAGGGCAGGGAAGATACGAGCAGTACTTC. As protein: CASSPRGQGRYEQYF. The J gene is TRBJ2-7, the V gene TRBV4-2; tentatively, D is TRBD1 or TRBD2 (5 bases each). The germline gives CDR1 LGHNA, CDR2 YNFKEQ. V shed 4 bases and J shed 4 bases, with 17 bases lying between them. The CDR3 is made up of 15 amino acids.

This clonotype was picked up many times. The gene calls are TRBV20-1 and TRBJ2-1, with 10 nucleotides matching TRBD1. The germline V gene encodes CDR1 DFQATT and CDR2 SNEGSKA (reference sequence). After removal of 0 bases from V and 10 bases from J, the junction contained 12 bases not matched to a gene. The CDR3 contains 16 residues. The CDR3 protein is CSARDKVRTGGGEQFF. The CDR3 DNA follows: TGCAGTGCTAGAGATAAGGTTCGGACAGGGGGAGGAGAGCAGTTCTTC.

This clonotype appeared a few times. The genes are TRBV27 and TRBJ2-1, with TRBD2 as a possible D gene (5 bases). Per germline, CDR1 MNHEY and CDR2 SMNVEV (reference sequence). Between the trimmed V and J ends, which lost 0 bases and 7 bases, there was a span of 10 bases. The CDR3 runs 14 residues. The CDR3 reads CASSLSASPNEQFF. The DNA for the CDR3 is TGTGCCAGCAGTTTATCGGCTAGCCCTAATGAGCAGTTCTTC.

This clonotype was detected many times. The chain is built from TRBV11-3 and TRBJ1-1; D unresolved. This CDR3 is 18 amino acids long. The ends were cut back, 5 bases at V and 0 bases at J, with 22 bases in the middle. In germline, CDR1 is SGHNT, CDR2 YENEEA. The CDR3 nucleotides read TGTGCCAGCAGCCGCGCTGGTCCCTTCGAGAACATGAACACTGAAGCTTTCTTT. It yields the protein CASSRAGPFENMNTEAFF.

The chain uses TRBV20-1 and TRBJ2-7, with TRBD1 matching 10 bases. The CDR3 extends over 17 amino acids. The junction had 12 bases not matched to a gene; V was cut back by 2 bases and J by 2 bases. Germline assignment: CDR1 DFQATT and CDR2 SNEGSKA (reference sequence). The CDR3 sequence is CSARNEVGQGNTYEQYF. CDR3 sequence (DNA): TGCAGTGCTAGAAACGAGGTGGGACAGGGGAATACCTACGAGCAGTACTTC.

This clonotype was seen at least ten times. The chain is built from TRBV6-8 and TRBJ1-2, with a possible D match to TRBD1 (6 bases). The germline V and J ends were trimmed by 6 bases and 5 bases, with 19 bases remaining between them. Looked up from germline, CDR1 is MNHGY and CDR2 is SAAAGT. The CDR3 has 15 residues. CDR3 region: CASRDDEQGQYGYTF. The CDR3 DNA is TGTGCCAGCAGGGACGACGAACAGGGCCAATATGGCTACACCTTC.

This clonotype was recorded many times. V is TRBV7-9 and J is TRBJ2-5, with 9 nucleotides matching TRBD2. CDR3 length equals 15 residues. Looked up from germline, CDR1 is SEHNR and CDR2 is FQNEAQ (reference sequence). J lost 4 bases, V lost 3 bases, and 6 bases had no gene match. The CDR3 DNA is TGTGCCAGCAGCTTGAGTAGCGGGAGAGGAGAGACCCAGTACTTC. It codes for CASSLSSGRGETQYF.

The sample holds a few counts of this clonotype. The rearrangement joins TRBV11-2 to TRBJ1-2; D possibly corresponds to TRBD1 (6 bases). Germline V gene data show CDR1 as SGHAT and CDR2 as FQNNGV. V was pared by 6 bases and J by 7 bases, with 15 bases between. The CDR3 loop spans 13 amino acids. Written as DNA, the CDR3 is TGTGCCAGCAGGCCAACAGGGACCCTTGGCTACACCTTC. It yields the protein CASRPTGTLGYTF. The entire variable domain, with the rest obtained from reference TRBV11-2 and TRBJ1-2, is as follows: EAGVAQSPRYKIIEKRQSVAFWCNPISGHATLYWYQQILGQGPKLLIQFQNNGVVDDSQLPKDRFSAERLKGVDSTLKIQPAKLEDSAVYLCASRPTGTLGYTFGSGTRLTVV.

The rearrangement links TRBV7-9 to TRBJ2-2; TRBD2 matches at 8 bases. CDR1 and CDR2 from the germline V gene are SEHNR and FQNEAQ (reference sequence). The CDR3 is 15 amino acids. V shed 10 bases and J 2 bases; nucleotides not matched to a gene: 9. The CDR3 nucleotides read TGTGCCACCCGGGGGGGACACCATAACACCGGGGAGCTGTTTTTT. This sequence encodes CATRGGHHNTGELFF.

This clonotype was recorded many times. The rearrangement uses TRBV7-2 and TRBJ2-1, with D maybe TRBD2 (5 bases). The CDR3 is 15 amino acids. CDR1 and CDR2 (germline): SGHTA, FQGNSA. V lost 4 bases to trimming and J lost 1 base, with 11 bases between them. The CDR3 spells CASSSRAGSYNEQFF. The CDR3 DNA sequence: TGTGCCAGCAGCTCCCGGGCGGGTTCCTACAATGAGCAGTTCTTC. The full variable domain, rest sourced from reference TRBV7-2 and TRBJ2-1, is GAGVSQSPSNKVTEKGKDVELRCDPISGHTALYWYRQSLGQGLEFLIYFQGNSAPDKSGLPSDRFSAERTGGSVSTLTIQRTQQEDSAVYLCASSSRAGSYNEQFFGPGTRLTVL.

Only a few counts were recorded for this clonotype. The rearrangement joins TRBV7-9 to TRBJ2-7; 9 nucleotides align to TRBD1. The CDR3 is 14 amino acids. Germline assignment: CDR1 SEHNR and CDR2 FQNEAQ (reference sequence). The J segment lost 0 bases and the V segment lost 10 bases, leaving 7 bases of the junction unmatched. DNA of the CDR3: TGTGCCACTTCCGGGACAGGGCTCTCCTACGAGCAGTACTTC. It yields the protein CATSGTGLSYEQYF.

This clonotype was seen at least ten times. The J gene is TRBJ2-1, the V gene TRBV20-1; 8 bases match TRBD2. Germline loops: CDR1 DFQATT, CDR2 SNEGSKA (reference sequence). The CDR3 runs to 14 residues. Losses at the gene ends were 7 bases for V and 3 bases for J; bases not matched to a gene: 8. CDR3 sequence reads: CSVDSSGVYNEQFF. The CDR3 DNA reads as TGCAGTGTAGACAGTAGCGGGGTCTACAATGAGCAGTTCTTC.

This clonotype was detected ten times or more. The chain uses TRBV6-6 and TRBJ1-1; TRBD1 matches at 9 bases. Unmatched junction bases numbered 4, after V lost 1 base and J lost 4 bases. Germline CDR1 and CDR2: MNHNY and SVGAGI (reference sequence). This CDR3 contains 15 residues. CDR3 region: CASSYFTTGGTEAFF. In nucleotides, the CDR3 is TGTGCCAGCAGTTACTTTACGACAGGGGGCACTGAAGCTTTCTTT.